This paragraph covers one T cell receptor (beta chain) sequence. The data are from a study of T cell changes during pregnancy in multiple sclerosis. Assay used: immunoSEQ multiplex PCR; TCRdb lists only in-frame clones, some missing. The table includes 50,000 to 65,000 clones, roughly nine tenths detected once. Trimming left V 7 bases short and J 10 bases short, with 16 bases between. This CDR3 contains 13 residues. The V gene's germline CDR1 is LNHDA and CDR2 SQIVND (reference sequence). J is TRBJ1-4 and V is TRBV19; perhaps TRBD1 as D (5 bases). The input for sequencing was CD4+ T cells from peripheral blood mononuclear cells, taken in the first trimester of pregnancy. The receptor's source is a female donor with multiple sclerosis, enrolled in a pregnancy study. CDR3 coding DNA: TGTGCCAGTATGATCGGAACCGGGGGAAAACTGTTTTTT. The encoded protein is CASMIGTGGKLFF. Full variable domain (missing parts from reference TRBV19 and TRBJ1-4): DGGITQSPKYLFRKEGQNVTLSCEQNLNHDAMYWYRQDPGQGLRLIYYSQIVNDFQKGDIAEGYSVSREKKESFPLTVTSAQKNPTAFYLCASMIGTGGKLFFGSGTQLSVL.